This record concerns one T cell receptor beta chain sequence. This entry comes from a study of blood T cell repertoires in COVID-19. Study details: Whether acute or convalescent, the COVID-19 samples came from the United States, Italy and Spain. The analysed material was cDNA or gDNA that came from T cells, B-cell-depleted T cells, or PBMCs.

Study processing details: Estimation of nucleated cell counts relied on the amplification of reference gene primers. The repertoire was sequenced with immunoSEQ multiplex PCR; TCRdb's copy has only in-frame clones and lacks some. V, J and clone size are taken as reported in that table, and D and trimming were inferred from the DNA itself. The sample carries tens of thousands of clones, about 90% recorded once. The CDR3 is 14 residues long. The V gene's germline CDR1 is PRHDT and CDR2 FYEKMQ (reference sequence). With 4 bases clipped from V and 4 bases from J, the junction kept 7 bases outside the gene matches.

This chain uses TRBV13 with TRBJ2-7, with 7 bases identical to TRBD2. Material for sequencing was peripheral blood. This receptor was obtained from a woman of 80 years or more with active or convalescent COVID-19. DNA for the CDR3: TGTGCCAGCAGCTCCCAAGCGGGAAAGTACGAGCAGTACTTC. Residues: CASSSQAGKYEQYF. The full variable domain, with the rest looked up from reference TRBV13 and TRBJ2-7, is AAGVIQSPRHLIKEKRETATLKCYPIPRHDTVYWYQQGPGQDPQFLISFYEKMQSDKGSIPDRFSAQQFSDYHSELNMSSLELGDSALYFCASSSQAGKYEQYFGPGTRLTVT.